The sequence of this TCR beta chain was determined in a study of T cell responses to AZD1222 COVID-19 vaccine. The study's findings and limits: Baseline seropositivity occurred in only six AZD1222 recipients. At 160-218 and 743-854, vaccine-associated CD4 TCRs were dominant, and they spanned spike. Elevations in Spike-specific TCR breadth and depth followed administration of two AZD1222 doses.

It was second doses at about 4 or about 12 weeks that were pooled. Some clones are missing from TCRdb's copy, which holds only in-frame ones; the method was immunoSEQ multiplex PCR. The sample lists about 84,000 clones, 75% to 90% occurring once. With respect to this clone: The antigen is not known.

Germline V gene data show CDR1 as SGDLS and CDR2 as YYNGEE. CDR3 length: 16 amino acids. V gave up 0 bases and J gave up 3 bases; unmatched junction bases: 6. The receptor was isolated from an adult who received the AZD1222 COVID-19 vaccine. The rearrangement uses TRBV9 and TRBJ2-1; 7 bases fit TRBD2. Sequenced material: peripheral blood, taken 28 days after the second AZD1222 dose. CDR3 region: CASSVGGGRIYNEQFF. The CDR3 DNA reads TGTGCCAGCAGCGTAGGGGGAGGGAGGATCTACAATGAGCAGTTCTTC.